The following is a T cell receptor beta chain sequence with its context. This may stem from a read error, because a much larger clone lies one nucleotide away. The entry originates in a study of CD8+CD57+ T cells in acquired aplastic anemia. Study-wide context: The DNA of sorted CD4+ and CD8+ cells averaged around 3.2 ug.

The CDR3 has 14 amino acids. Germline V gene lookup returns CDR1 SGHDT and CDR2 YYEEEE. Patients who underwent sequencing had shown CD8+CD57+ cell expansion by flow cytometry. Genomic DNA provided the template from which TCR beta VDJ and CDR3 profiles were obtained. One entry per CDR3 protein, called by TCRdb with MiXCR from the reads. The sample contains 50,000 or so distinct CDR3 sequences, roughly three fifths of which appear only once. The rearrangement links TRBV5-6 to TRBJ1-2, with 10 bases lining up with TRBD1. This TCR came from a human donor with aplastic anemia. The sample taken for sequencing was sorted CD4+, CD8+, or CD8+CD57+ T cells (not recorded which) from PBMCs. The CDR3: CANSLGTGAPGYTF. In DNA, the CDR3 is TGTGCCAACAGCCTTGGGACAGGGGCTCCAGGCTACACCTTC.